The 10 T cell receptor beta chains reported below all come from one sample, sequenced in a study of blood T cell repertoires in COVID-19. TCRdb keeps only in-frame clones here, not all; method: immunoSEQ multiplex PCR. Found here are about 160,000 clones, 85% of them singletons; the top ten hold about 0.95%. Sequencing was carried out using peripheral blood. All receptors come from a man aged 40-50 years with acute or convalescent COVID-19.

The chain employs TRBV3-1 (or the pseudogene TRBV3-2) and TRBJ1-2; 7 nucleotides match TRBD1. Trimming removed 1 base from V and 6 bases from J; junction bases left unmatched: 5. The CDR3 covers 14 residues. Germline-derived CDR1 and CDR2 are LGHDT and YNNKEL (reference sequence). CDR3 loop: CASSQVAGGNGYTF. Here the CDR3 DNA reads TGTGCCAGCAGCCAAGTGGCAGGGGGGAATGGCTACACCTTC.

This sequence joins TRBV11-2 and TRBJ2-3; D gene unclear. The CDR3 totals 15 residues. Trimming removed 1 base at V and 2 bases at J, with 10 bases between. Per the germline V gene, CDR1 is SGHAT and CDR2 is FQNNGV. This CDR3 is CASSLVGSSTDTQYF. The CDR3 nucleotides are TGTGCCAGCAGCTTAGTTGGCAGTTCCACAGATACGCAGTATTTT.

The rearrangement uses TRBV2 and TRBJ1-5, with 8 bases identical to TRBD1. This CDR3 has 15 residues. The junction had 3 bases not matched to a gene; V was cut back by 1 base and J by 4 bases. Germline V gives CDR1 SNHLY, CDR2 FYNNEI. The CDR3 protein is CASSEGGQANQPQHF. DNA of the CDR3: TGTGCCAGCAGTGAAGGGGGACAGGCGAATCAGCCCCAGCATTTT.

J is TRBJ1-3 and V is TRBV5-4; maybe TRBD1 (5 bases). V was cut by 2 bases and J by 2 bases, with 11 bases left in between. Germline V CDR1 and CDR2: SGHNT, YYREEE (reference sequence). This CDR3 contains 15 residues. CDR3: CASSFGTGAGNTIYF. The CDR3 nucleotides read TGTGCCAGCAGCTTTGGGACTGGAGCTGGAAACACCATATATTTT.

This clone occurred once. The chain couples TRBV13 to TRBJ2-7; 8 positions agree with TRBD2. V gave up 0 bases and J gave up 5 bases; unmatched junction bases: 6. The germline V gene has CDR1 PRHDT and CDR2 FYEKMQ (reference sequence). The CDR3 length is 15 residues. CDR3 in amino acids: CASSLGSGGANEQYF. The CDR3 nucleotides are TGTGCCAGCAGCTTAGGCTCGGGGGGGGCGAACGAGCAGTACTTC.

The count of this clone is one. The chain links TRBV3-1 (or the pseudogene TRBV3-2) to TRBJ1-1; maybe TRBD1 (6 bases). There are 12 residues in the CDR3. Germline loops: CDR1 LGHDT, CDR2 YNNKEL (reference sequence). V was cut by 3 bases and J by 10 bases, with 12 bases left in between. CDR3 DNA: TGTGCCAGCAGCCACCCGACAGGCCCAGCTTTCTTT. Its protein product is CASSHPTGPAFF.

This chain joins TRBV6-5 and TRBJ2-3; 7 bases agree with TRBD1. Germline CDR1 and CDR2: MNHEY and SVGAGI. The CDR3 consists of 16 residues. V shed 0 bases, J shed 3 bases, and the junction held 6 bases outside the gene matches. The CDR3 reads CASSYSDRAITDTQYF. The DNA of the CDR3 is TGTGCCAGCAGTTACTCAGACAGGGCGATAACAGATACGCAGTATTTT.

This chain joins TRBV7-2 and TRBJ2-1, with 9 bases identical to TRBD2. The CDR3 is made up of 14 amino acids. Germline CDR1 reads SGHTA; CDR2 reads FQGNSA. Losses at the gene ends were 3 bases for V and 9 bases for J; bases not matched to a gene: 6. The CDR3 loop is CASSLRGGDSEQFF. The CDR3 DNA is TGTGCCAGCAGCTTGCGGGGGGGCGATAGTGAGCAGTTCTTC.

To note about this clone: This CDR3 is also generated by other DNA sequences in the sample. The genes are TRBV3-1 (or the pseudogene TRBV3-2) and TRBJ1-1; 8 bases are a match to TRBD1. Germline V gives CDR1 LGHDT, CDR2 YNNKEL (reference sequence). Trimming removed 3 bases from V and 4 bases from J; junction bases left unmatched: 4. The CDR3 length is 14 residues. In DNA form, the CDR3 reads TGTGCCAGCAGCCATGGCAGGGGGCGCACTGAAGCTTTCTTT. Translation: CASSHGRGRTEAFF.

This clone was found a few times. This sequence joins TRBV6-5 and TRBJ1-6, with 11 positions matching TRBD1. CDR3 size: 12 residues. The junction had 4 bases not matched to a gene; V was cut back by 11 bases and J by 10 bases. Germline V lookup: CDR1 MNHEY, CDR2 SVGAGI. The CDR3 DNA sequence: TGTGCCGGGGGGACAGGGGGATCACCCCTCCACTTT. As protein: CAGGTGGSPLHF.